These 29 T cell receptor beta chains were all obtained from the same sample, sequenced in a study of T cell responses to AZD1222 COVID-19 vaccine. Sequencing was performed with immunoSEQ multiplex PCR; in TCRdb, only in-frame clones are kept and a portion is missing. Altogether roughly 100,000 clones are present, about 88% being singletons, with the ten largest covering 4.5% to 6%. The specimen comprised peripheral blood, sampled on day 0 of AZD1222 vaccination. All receptors derive from an adult in good health.

V and J are TRBV28 and TRBJ1-2, with 7 bases that match TRBD1. Per germline, CDR1 MDHEN and CDR2 SYDVKM. Trimming removed 3 bases from V and 4 bases from J; junction bases left unmatched: 2. The CDR3 has 13 amino acids. The CDR3 here is CASSFTGAYGYTF. The DNA of the CDR3 is TGTGCCAGCAGTTTTACAGGGGCCTATGGCTACACCTTC.

The rearrangement links TRBV9 to TRBJ2-1; 10 bases align to TRBD2. The V gene's germline CDR1 is SGDLS and CDR2 YYNGEE. The CDR3 runs to 16 residues. V trimming: 4 bases; J trimming: 10 bases; junction bases outside the gene matches: 14. The CDR3 DNA follows: TGTGCCAGCAGCACATGGACTAGCGGCCCCTTATGGGAGCAGTTCTTC. Translation gives CASSTWTSGPLWEQFF.

V gene TRBV7-3 combines with J gene TRBJ2-1; D unresolved. The V gene's germline CDR1 is SGHTA and CDR2 FQGTGA. The CDR3 has 13 residues. The V end lost 0 bases, the J end lost 10 bases, and 10 bases lay between the germline ends. The DNA of the CDR3 is TGTGCCAGCAGCTTAACGTGGTTCTCAGAGCAGTTCTTC. As protein: CASSLTWFSEQFF.

V is TRBV29-1 and J is TRBJ2-2; D gene ambiguous. Germline V lookup: CDR1 SQVTM, CDR2 ANQGSEA. Trimming removed 7 bases at V and 4 bases at J, with 19 bases between. There are 15 residues in the CDR3. This CDR3 reads CSAKLPGVGTGELFF. As DNA, the CDR3 is TGCAGCGCCAAACTACCAGGAGTCGGCACCGGGGAGCTGTTTTTT.

The chain links TRBV29-1 to TRBJ2-1, with 9 bases identical to TRBD2. The V segment lost 4 bases and the J segment 4 bases; nucleotides outside the gene matches: 5. The germline gives CDR1 SQVTM, CDR2 ANQGSEA. The CDR3 has 14 residues. This CDR3 reads CSVGGLAGYNEQFF. CDR3 sequence (DNA): TGCAGCGTTGGGGGTCTAGCGGGATACAATGAGCAGTTCTTC.

The genes are TRBV6-1 and TRBJ1-5; possible D gene TRBD1, 5 bases. Germline lookup yields CDR1 MNHNS and CDR2 SASEGT. CDR3 length: 15 residues. Trimming pared 0 bases from V and 0 bases from J, leaving 6 bases between. The CDR3 region has the DNA TGTGCCAGCAGTGAAGCTGGGGGTAGCAATCAGCCCCAGCATTTT. It specifies CASSEAGGSNQPQHF.

This chain links TRBV27 with TRBJ1-6; D is unresolved. In germline, CDR1 is MNHEY, CDR2 SMNVEV (reference sequence). Trimming removed 3 bases at V and 8 bases at J, with 11 bases between. This CDR3 spans 14 amino acids. CDR3 DNA: TGTGCCAGCAGTTTGAGGCAGAAAGATTCACCCCTCCACTTT. Amino acid sequence: CASSLRQKDSPLHF.

The V call is TRBV9, the J call TRBJ2-5, with 9 bases aligning to TRBD1. The CDR3 has 14 amino acids. V dropped 4 bases and J dropped 5; count of bases not matched to a gene: 6. CDR1 and CDR2 from the germline V gene are SGDLS and YYNGEE. CDR3 loop: CASSPQGAGETQYF. The CDR3 nucleotides read TGTGCCAGCAGCCCACAGGGGGCGGGGGAGACCCAGTACTTC.

The chain links TRBV6-5 to TRBJ2-7; 8 positions agree with TRBD1. The CDR3 covers 14 residues. V was pared by 6 bases and J by 0 bases, with 4 bases of the junction left unmatched. CDR1 and CDR2 from the germline V gene are MNHEY and SVGAGI. The CDR3 DNA is TGTGCCAGCAGCCGACAGGGGTTCTCCTACGAGCAGTACTTC. As protein: CASSRQGFSYEQYF.

J is TRBJ2-4 and V is TRBV4-3, with 8 bases identical to TRBD1. The trim removed 0 bases at V and 1 base at J, leaving 17 bases unmatched. The CDR3 is 21 amino acids. Germline CDR1 reads LGHNA; CDR2 reads YSLEER. The CDR3 protein is CASSQDSWDRFRSGAKNIQYF. In DNA, the CDR3 is TGCGCCAGCAGCCAAGATAGCTGGGACAGGTTTCGATCGGGGGCCAAAAACATTCAGTACTTC.

The count of this clone is one. The V and J genes are TRBV14 and TRBJ1-1; D call uncertain. The CDR3 runs 15 residues. Germline V gene data show CDR1 as SGHDN and CDR2 as FVKESK. Trimming left V 2 bases short and J 7 bases short, with 17 bases between. CDR3 DNA: TGTGCCAGCAGCCAATTCCCACCCGGGTTTGATGAAGCTTTCTTT. It yields the protein CASSQFPPGFDEAFF.

This clone was found once. V usage is TRBV5-1 and J usage is TRBJ2-1; 8 bases are a match to TRBD1. Germline V gene data show CDR1 as SGHRS and CDR2 as YFSETQ. CDR3 length: 14 amino acids. Unmatched junction bases numbered 7, after V lost 4 bases and J lost 7 bases. CDR3 in amino acids: CASSEGTGGNEQFF. CDR3 coding DNA: TGCGCCAGCAGCGAGGGGACAGGCGGTAATGAGCAGTTCTTC.

By share, this clone counts as medium-sized. The chain recombines TRBV27 with TRBJ2-7, with TRBD1 matching over 9 bases. CDR3 length equals 14 residues. After removal of 3 bases from V and 5 bases from J, the junction contained 5 bases not matched to a gene. Per the germline V gene, CDR1 is MNHEY and CDR2 is SMNVEV (reference sequence). CDR3: CASSLGTGTDEQYF. The CDR3 nucleotides are TGTGCCAGCAGTTTGGGGACAGGGACCGACGAGCAGTACTTC.

V gene TRBV11-3 combines with J gene TRBJ1-1; no reliable D call. V was trimmed by 5 bases and J by 0 bases, leaving 7 bases between them. This CDR3 spans 13 amino acids. Germline CDR1 SGHNT, CDR2 YENEEA. The CDR3 here is CASSRMMNTEAFF. CDR3 bases: TGTGCCAGCAGCAGAATGATGAACACTGAAGCTTTCTTT. Combining the CDR3 with reference TRBV11-3 and TRBJ1-1 gives the whole variable domain EAGVVQSPRYKIIEKKQPVAFWCNPISGHNTLYWYLQNLGQGPELLIRYENEEAVDDSQLPKDRFSAERLKGVDSTLKIQPAELGDSAVYLCASSRMMNTEAFFGQGTRLTVV.

This clone was observed a single time. This chain connects TRBV6-4 to TRBJ2-1; D ambiguous. V gave up 0 bases and J gave up 0 bases, with 9 bases separating them. Germline CDR1 is MRHNA and CDR2 is SNTAGT. There are 16 residues in the CDR3. In DNA, the CDR3 is TGTGCCAGCAGTGACTCGGCGGTTAGCTCCTACAATGAGCAGTTCTTC. It codes for CASSDSAVSSYNEQFF.

The chain links TRBV29-1 to TRBJ2-7; perhaps TRBD2 as D (5 bases). V dropped 7 bases and J dropped 0 bases, with 16 bases sitting between them. The CDR3 consists of 14 residues. Germline V lookup: CDR1 SQVTM, CDR2 ANQGSEA. The CDR3 loop reads CSARPAAFSYEQYF. The CDR3 DNA follows: TGCAGCGCCCGACCAGCGGCCTTCTCCTACGAGCAGTACTTC.

The gene calls are TRBV29-1 and TRBJ2-7; 9 bases fit TRBD2. Germline values: CDR1 SQVTM, CDR2 ANQGSEA. Trimming removed 3 bases from V and 9 bases from J; junction bases left unmatched: 3. The CDR3 loop spans 11 amino acids. The CDR3 protein is CSVEASGAQYF. The DNA for the CDR3 is TGCAGCGTTGAGGCTAGCGGGGCGCAGTACTTC.

The chain uses TRBV11-2 and TRBJ2-1; D might be TRBD2 (6 bases). V shed 5 bases and J shed 0 bases, with 11 bases lying between them. There are 15 residues in the CDR3. Germline CDR1 is SGHAT and CDR2 is FQNNGV. CDR3 sequence reads: CASSGLRGSYNEQFF. The CDR3, as DNA: TGTGCCAGCAGCGGATTGCGGGGCTCCTACAATGAGCAGTTCTTC.

The chain couples TRBV18 to TRBJ2-2, with a weak D call TRBD2 (5 bases). V lost 4 bases to trimming and J lost 2 bases, with 11 bases between them. This CDR3 contains 15 residues. Germline assignment: CDR1 KGHSH and CDR2 LQKENI. The CDR3 is CASSLTPGNTGELFF. CDR3 nucleotide sequence: TGTGCCAGCTCACTCACCCCGGGAAACACCGGGGAGCTGTTTTTT.

This chain joins TRBV6-4 and TRBJ2-2; D unclear. Deletions cut 6 bases from V and 1 base from J, with 12 bases between. Per germline, CDR1 MRHNA and CDR2 SNTAGT. This CDR3 region has 15 residues. The CDR3 sequence is CASRRRQRNTGELFF. The CDR3 DNA sequence: TGTGCCAGCAGGCGACGCCAGCGGAACACCGGGGAGCTGTTTTTT.

The chain joins TRBV6-2 or TRBV6-3 to TRBJ2-7; D is perhaps TRBD1 (6 bases). The CDR3 has 18 amino acids. CDR1 and CDR2 (germline): MNHEY, SVGEGT. V was cut by 6 bases and J by 3 bases, with 27 bases left in between. In DNA, the CDR3 is TGTGCCAGCAGCACGCCCCCGCTAGGGGCATGGGACATCTACGAGCAGTACTTC. Residues: CASSTPPLGAWDIYEQYF.

On this clone itself: Relative to the germline gene, one junction end is altered; a read error may explain this. The chain combines TRBV7-7 with TRBJ2-1, with D maybe TRBD2 (6 bases). The CDR3 sequence is 14 residues long. Per germline, CDR1 SSHAT and CDR2 FNYEAQ (reference sequence). The CDR3 sequence is CASSAGLPGNEQFF. CDR3 nucleotides: TGTGCTAGCAGCGCGGGACTGCCTGGCAATGAGCAGTTCTTC.

The chain joins TRBV30 to TRBJ2-5; no reliable D call. This CDR3 has 17 amino acids. Germline CDR1 reads GTSNPN; CDR2 reads SVGIG (reference sequence). The V end was cut by 1 base, the J end by 3 bases, with 21 bases between. The CDR3 bases are TGTGCCTGGAGTGCCTTACCCCCGGTGGGATCGAAAGAGACCCAGTACTTC. As protein: CAWSALPPVGSKETQYF.

V gene TRBV7-3 combines with J gene TRBJ2-1; 8 positions agree with TRBD1. This CDR3 region has 15 residues. Trimming at V came to 4 bases and at J to 3 bases, leaving 5 bases not matched to a gene. CDR1 and CDR2 from the germline V gene are SGHTA and FQGTGA. CDR3 in DNA: TGTGCCAGCAGCTCTCGACAGGGGAACTACAATGAGCAGTTCTTC. Translation: CASSSRQGNYNEQFF.

This chain joins TRBV7-2 and TRBJ2-5; TRBD2 aligns across 14 bases. CDR3 length: 15 residues. The ends lost 8 bases at V and 5 bases at J; junction bases unmatched: 7. Germline V lookup: CDR1 SGHTA, CDR2 FQGNSA. CDR3 amino acids: CASSPTSGRAETQYF. The DNA for the CDR3 is TGTGCCAGCTCTCCGACTAGCGGGAGGGCGGAGACCCAGTACTTC.

The chain carries TRBV6-5 and TRBJ1-5; no firm D call. The CDR3 has 13 amino acids. V lost 7 bases and J 6 bases, leaving 13 bases between the germline ends. The germline V gene has CDR1 MNHEY and CDR2 SVGAGI. CDR3 nucleotides: TGTGCCAGCACACTTTTGACGGCTCAGCCCCAGCATTTT. Protein: CASTLLTAQPQHF.

This sequence joins TRBV6-2 or TRBV6-3 and TRBJ2-2; TRBD1 agrees at 8 bases. This CDR3 is built from 16 residues. J lost 6 bases, V lost 2 bases, and 8 bases had no gene match. CDR1 MNHEY and CDR2 SVGEGT come from the germline V gene. CDR3 bases: TGTGCCAGCAGTTACCCTACCCGGACAGGGCCCGGGGAGCTGTTTTTT. It codes for CASSYPTRTGPGELFF.

The V and J genes are TRBV9 and TRBJ1-2; the match to TRBD1 covers 7 bases. The V segment lost 0 bases and the J segment 2 bases; nucleotides outside the gene matches: 1. Germline V CDR1 and CDR2: SGDLS, YYNGEE. CDR3 length equals 14 residues. CDR3 sequence reads: CASSVEGQNYGYTF. The CDR3 DNA is TGTGCCAGCAGCGTAGAGGGACAGAACTATGGCTACACCTTC. Supplemented by reference TRBV9 and TRBJ1-2, the full variable domain reads DSGVTQTPKHLITATGQRVTLRCSPRSGDLSVYWYQQSLDQGLQFLIQYYNGEERAKGNILERFSAQQFPDLHSELNLSSLELGDSALYFCASSVEGQNYGYTFGSGTRLTVV.

This chain joins TRBV23-1 and TRBJ2-1; 13 bases match TRBD2. TRBV23-1 is an open reading frame, and its role is uncertain. V gave up 4 bases and J gave up 5 bases; unmatched junction bases: 11. The CDR3 sequence is 18 residues long. The CDR3 loop reads CASSPPTSGRLLNNEQFF. CDR3 DNA sequence: TGCGCCAGCAGTCCCCCGACTAGCGGGAGGTTGTTGAACAATGAGCAGTTCTTC.